This T cell receptor (beta chain) comes out of a study of blood T cell repertoires in COVID-19. Study overall: The study drew acute and convalescent COVID-19 samples from the United States, Italy and Spain. Nucleic acid was either cDNA or gDNA, and it came from T cells, B-cell-depleted T cells, or PBMCs.

Original handling: Using reference gene primer amplification, nucleated cell counts were estimated. Libraries were prepared by immunoSEQ multiplex PCR; TCRdb keeps only in-frame clonotypes and omits some of them. The V and J calls and clone size were taken over from that table, and D and trimming were inferred from the DNA. Among about 99,000 clones, nearly 90% were seen once, and the ten largest hold under 4%. Sequencing used peripheral blood. This clonotype originated in a man between 50 and 59 years old in a cohort sampled during active COVID-19.

CDR3 amino acids: CASSQGHDTEAFF. In nucleotides, the CDR3 is TGTGCCAGCAGTCAGGGACACGACACTGAAGCTTTCTTT. The chain links TRBV12-3 or TRBV12-4 to TRBJ1-1; tentative D call: TRBD1 (6 bases). This CDR3 is built from 13 residues. V dropped 5 bases and J dropped 3 bases, with 10 bases sitting between them.